This TCR beta chain stems from a study of molecular identifiers for immune sequencing clone quantification. TCRdb used MiXCR to reprocess the PCR reads, holding one entry per CDR3 protein. The repertoire holds 490,000 or so distinct CDR3 sequences, over 20% seen once, with more than 0.8% in the top ten. The sample holds many counts of this clonotype. In germline, CDR1 is LGHNA, CDR2 YSLEER. The CDR3 is made up of 16 amino acids. Trimming pared 0 bases from V and 6 bases from J, leaving 14 bases between. V usage is TRBV4-3 and J usage is TRBJ2-2; D is perhaps TRBD1 (5 bases). Sequenced sample: naive CD8+ T cells from blood, with Jurkat cell RNA spiked in. As to subset: FACS-sorted CD8+CD4-CCR7+CD45RA+ naive T cells. The receptor was isolated from a human donor in good health. Some libraries in this study had Jurkat cell RNA spiked in. The CDR3 nucleotides are TGCGCCAGCAGCCAAGATTATGGGGCCTTATCCGGGGAGCTGTTTTTT. Its translation is CASSQDYGALSGELFF.